This T cell receptor beta chain emerged from a study of vaccination effects on CD4 cells after COVID-19. Overall study findings and caveats: At late timepoints after vaccination, vaccine- and infection-induced clones shrank markedly. No early post-infection timepoints were available in the study, which also included few convalescent patients. Cross-reaction with common cold coronaviruses was seen in only 1 of 255 vaccine-induced clones from healthy vaccinees.

Sequencing was performed with immunoSEQ multiplex PCR; in TCRdb, only in-frame clones are kept and a portion is missing. In the table there are tens of thousands of clones, 70% to 80% of which are singletons. To note about this clone: Its antigen is currently unknown.

Expansion with viral peptide pools was applied to antigen-specific CD4+ T cells by the ViraFEST assay prior to sequencing. Following a 10-day culture, CD4+ T cells were purified. Vaccine recipients, nucleocapsid antibody negative, had no prior SARS-CoV-2 infection. The culture medium for a few million PBMC per well included approximately 10 IU/ml IL-2 and 8.5 to 10 ug/ml peptides. The CDR3 contains 17 residues. Germline V gene data show CDR1 as LGHDT and CDR2 as YNNKEL (reference sequence). With 4 bases removed from V and 2 bases from J, the gap between germline ends came to 20 bases. This sequence was found in a human donor who received a COVID-19 vaccine. The chain joins TRBV3-1 (or the pseudogene TRBV3-2) to TRBJ2-5; D unclear. The sample here was CD4+ T cells from PBMCs cultured with HCoV-NL63 spike peptides, taken before COVID-19 vaccination. The CDR3 region is CASSPRLYLAKQETQYF. The DNA for the CDR3 is TGTGCCAGCAGCCCACGCCTTTATCTGGCGAAGCAAGAGACCCAGTACTTC.